This TCR beta chain was recorded in a study of cytomegalovirus exposure and HLA in healthy donors. Trimming removed 5 bases from V and 9 bases from J; junction bases left unmatched: 4. CDR1 and CDR2 (germline): SGHTA, FQGNSA. This CDR3 is 13 amino acids long. Amplification used 60 Vbeta primers and 13 Jbeta primers. Sequencing was performed with immunoSEQ multiplex PCR; in TCRdb, only in-frame clones are kept and a portion is missing. This table has 60,000 to 85,000 clones, 78% appearing once. The chain links TRBV7-2 to TRBJ1-5; TRBD1 matches 10 bases. This clonotype was sampled from a man aged 35-49 years in good health and CMV-seronegative. Material for sequencing was PBMCs. The CDR3 loop reads CASSRDRGRPQHF. CDR3 nucleotides: TGTGCCAGCAGCCGGGACAGGGGCCGGCCCCAGCATTTT.